These 30 T cell receptor beta chains were sequenced from one sample in a study of cytomegalovirus exposure and HLA in healthy donors. The PCR made use of 60 Vbeta and 13 Jbeta primers. The data were produced by immunoSEQ multiplex PCR, yet TCRdb's version contains in-frame clones alone and is incomplete. The data show approximately 180,000 clones, around 84% seen once. Sequencing was done on a sample of PBMCs. The receptors derive from a woman aged 18-35 years in good health and CMV-seronegative.

This CDR3 is CASSQGNSGGTDTQYF. CDR3 nucleotides: TGTGCCAGCAGCCAAGGTAATAGCGGGGGCACAGATACGCAGTATTTT. The gene calls are TRBV4-2 and TRBJ2-3; 8 bases agree with TRBD2. The junction had 4 bases not matched to a gene; V was cut back by 1 base and J by 1 base. Per germline, CDR1 LGHNA and CDR2 YNFKEQ. This CDR3 comprises 16 residues.

J is TRBJ2-5 and V is TRBV7-2, with 9 bases fitting TRBD1. This CDR3 region has 15 residues. Germline V CDR1 and CDR2: SGHTA, FQGNSA. Trimming cost V 3 bases and J 4 bases; bases outside gene matches: 6. This CDR3 reads CASSFQGTGTETQYF. The CDR3 DNA follows: TGTGCCAGCAGCTTCCAGGGGACAGGGACAGAGACCCAGTACTTC.

Turning to this clone: Within the sample, other DNA sequences also encode this same CDR3. The chain has TRBV15 and TRBJ2-5, with D tentatively TRBD2 (5 bases). The CDR3 extends over 15 amino acids. V was cut by 3 bases and J by 10 bases, with 21 bases left in between. Germline CDR1 is LNHNV and CDR2 is YYDKDF (reference sequence). The CDR3 loop is CATSREGFLAARQYF. In nucleotides, the CDR3 is TGTGCCACCAGCAGGGAAGGGTTTCTAGCTGCACGCCAGTACTTC. Drawing the rest from reference TRBV15 and TRBJ2-5, the complete variable domain is DAMVIQNPRYQVTQFGKPVTLSCSQTLNHNVMYWYQQKSSQAPKLLFHYYDKDFNNEADTPDNFQSRRPNTSFCFLDIRSPGLGDTAMYLCATSREGFLAARQYFGPGTRLLVL.

The chain employs TRBV7-2 and TRBJ2-3, with TRBD2 matching 12 bases. CDR1 SGHTA and CDR2 FQGNSA come from the germline V gene. V trimming: 7 bases; J trimming: 0 bases; junction bases outside the gene matches: 11. The CDR3 extends over 18 amino acids. This CDR3 is CASTLQAGLAGSTDTQYF. CDR3 sequence (DNA): TGTGCCAGCACCCTCCAAGCGGGACTAGCGGGTAGCACAGATACGCAGTATTTT. Drawing the rest from reference TRBV7-2 and TRBJ2-3, the complete variable domain is GAGVSQSPSNKVTEKGKDVELRCDPISGHTALYWYRQSLGQGLEFLIYFQGNSAPDKSGLPSDRFSAERTGGSVSTLTIQRTQQEDSAVYLCASTLQAGLAGSTDTQYFGPGTRLTVL.

This chain links TRBV5-1 with TRBJ1-3; the match to TRBD1 covers 10 bases. CDR3 length: 16 residues. The trim removed 4 bases at V and 3 bases at J, leaving 7 bases unmatched. Germline values: CDR1 SGHRS, CDR2 YFSETQ. CDR3 loop: CASSVGQGGRGNTIYF. CDR3 DNA: TGCGCCAGCAGCGTAGGACAGGGGGGACGTGGAAACACCATATATTTT.

The chain combines TRBV15 with TRBJ1-1, with D uncertain. CDR3 length: 12 residues. The V and J ends lost 5 bases and 8 bases respectively, with 12 bases between them. The V gene's germline CDR1 is LNHNV and CDR2 YYDKDF (reference sequence). The CDR3 sequence is CATSEVGWEAFF. CDR3 in DNA: TGTGCCACCAGCGAGGTCGGGTGGGAAGCTTTCTTT.

There are a few counts of this clone. The chain uses TRBV2 and TRBJ1-3; the D gene is possibly TRBD1 (5 bases). Trimming left V 8 bases short and J 0 bases short, with 14 bases between. The germline V gene encodes CDR1 SNHLY and CDR2 FYNNEI. This CDR3 has 15 residues. CDR3 sequence (DNA): TGTGCCAGCGACGGAGGGGCTAACTCTGGAAACACCATATATTTT. Its translation: CASDGGANSGNTIYF.

A few counts support this clone. The V gene is TRBV2, the J gene TRBJ1-1, with TRBD1 identical over 7 bases. This CDR3 contains 14 residues. CDR1 is SNHLY, CDR2 FYNNEI, per germline. CDR3 protein: CASVIQGRGTEAFF. Written as DNA, the CDR3 is TGTGCTTCTGTCATACAGGGGAGAGGCACTGAAGCTTTCTTT.

The chain has TRBV6-4 and TRBJ1-1; D gene ambiguous. Germline loops: CDR1 MRHNA, CDR2 SNTAGT. This CDR3 region has 12 residues. V gave up 0 bases and J gave up 7 bases, with 6 bases separating them. The CDR3 coding sequence is TGTGCCAGCAGTGACTCGACGGGTGAAGCTTTCTTT. Translated, it gives CASSDSTGEAFF.

The chain combines TRBV10-2 with TRBJ1-6; TRBD1 matches 7 bases. The junction had 7 bases not matched to a gene; V was cut back by 4 bases and J by 10 bases. Germline-derived CDR1 and CDR2 are WSHSY and SAAADI. The CDR3 loop spans 14 amino acids. The CDR3 loop is CASSGTGARSPLHF. DNA of the CDR3: TGCGCCAGCAGTGGAACAGGGGCGAGATCACCCCTCCACTTT.

This clone was counted only a few times. J is TRBJ2-7 and V is TRBV5-6; TRBD2 agrees at 14 bases. V lost 2 bases and J lost 2; bases outside the gene matches: 6. The CDR3 loop spans 17 amino acids. Germline V gene sequence: CDR1 SGHDT, CDR2 YYEEEE. CDR3 bases: TGTGCCAGCAGCTTCGGGACTAGCGGGAGTCGGACCTACGAGCAGTACTTC. Translation: CASSFGTSGSRTYEQYF. Filled out from reference TRBV5-6 and TRBJ2-7, the complete variable domain reads DAGVTQSPTHLIKTRGQQVTLRCSPKSGHDTVSWYQQALGQGPQFIFQYYEEEERQRGNFPDRFSGHQFPNYSSELNVNALLLGDSALYLCASSFGTSGSRTYEQYFGPGTRLTVT.

This chain joins TRBV7-9 and TRBJ1-3; a possible D gene is TRBD1 (6 bases). CDR1 is SEHNR, CDR2 FQNEAQ, per germline (reference sequence). V lost 4 bases to trimming and J lost 4 bases, with 14 bases between them. The CDR3 runs 15 residues. CDR3 residues: CASSSRGIAGNTIYF. The CDR3 nucleotides read TGTGCCAGCAGCTCCAGGGGTATAGCGGGAAACACCATATATTTT.

The rearrangement links TRBV5-5 to TRBJ1-2; 9 nucleotides agree with TRBD1. V dropped 4 bases and J dropped 4; count of bases not matched to a gene: 5. Germline-derived CDR1 and CDR2 are SGHKS and YYEKEE (reference sequence). The length of the CDR3 is 14 residues. The CDR3 coding sequence is TGTGCCAGCAGCGCCCAACAGGGGGCCTATGGCTACACCTTC. Translation gives CASSAQQGAYGYTF.

The chain couples TRBV11-3 to TRBJ2-1, with D possibly matching TRBD2 (5 bases). Trimming removed 4 bases at V and 5 bases at J, with 18 bases between. Germline assignment: CDR1 SGHNT and CDR2 YENEEA. The CDR3 contains 16 residues. This CDR3 reads CASSSRPTEENNEQFF. As DNA, the CDR3 is TGTGCCAGCAGCTCCCGCCCGACGGAGGAAAACAATGAGCAGTTCTTC.

V and J are TRBV10-3 and TRBJ2-3; TRBD1 matches at 9 bases. V was pared by 10 bases and J by 5 bases, with 7 bases of the junction left unmatched. This CDR3 has 13 amino acids. CDR1 and CDR2 (germline): ENHRY, SYGVKD. This chain's CDR3 is CATGTGIVDTQYF. The CDR3 region has the DNA TGTGCCACGGGGACAGGGATAGTAGATACGCAGTATTTT.

The V call is TRBV28, the J call TRBJ2-7; tentatively, D is TRBD2 (6 bases). CDR1 and CDR2 from the germline V gene are MDHEN and SYDVKM. Between the trimmed V and J ends, which lost 8 bases and 0 bases, there was a span of 11 bases. This CDR3 spans 13 amino acids. CDR3 region: CASVAGSSYEQYF. For the CDR3, the DNA is TGTGCCAGCGTGGCGGGGAGCTCCTACGAGCAGTACTTC. Complete variable domain (other parts from reference TRBV28 and TRBJ2-7): DVKVTQSSRYLVKRTGEKVFLECVQDMDHENMFWYRQDPGLGLRLIYFSYDVKMKEKGDIPEGYSVSREKKERFSLILESASTNQTSMYLCASVAGSSYEQYFGPGTRLTVT.

The V and J genes are TRBV28 and TRBJ1-3, with D possibly TRBD1 on 6 matching bases. The CDR3 covers 13 residues. V was trimmed by 5 bases and J by 3 bases, leaving 8 bases between them. Germline V gene sequence: CDR1 MDHEN, CDR2 SYDVKM. CDR3 DNA: TGTGCCAGCAGTCCCAGGGGTGGAAACACCATATATTTT. As protein: CASSPRGGNTIYF.

The rearrangement joins TRBV9 to TRBJ1-1; a weak D match, TRBD1 (6 bases). Trimming took off 6 bases at V and 3 bases at J, with 21 bases between the two ends. This CDR3 is built from 16 residues. Germline CDR1 and CDR2: SGDLS and YYNGEE. The CDR3 reads CASTPWAGGADTEAFF. The CDR3 DNA reads as TGTGCCAGCACCCCATGGGCGGGGGGGGCGGACACTGAAGCTTTCTTT.

The gene calls are TRBV19 and TRBJ2-7; TRBD1 aligns across 12 bases. CDR3 size: 13 residues. Germline values: CDR1 LNHDA, CDR2 SQIVND (reference sequence). The V segment lost 8 bases and the J segment 6 bases; nucleotides outside the gene matches: 5. DNA of the CDR3: TGTGCCAGTGGCGGGACAGGGGGCGCCGAGCAGTACTTC. It is translated as CASGGTGGAEQYF.

The chain links TRBV4-1 to TRBJ2-1, with D uncertain. Germline CDR1 reads MGHRA; CDR2 reads YSYEKL. The CDR3 is 15 amino acids. The V and J ends lost 0 bases and 4 bases respectively, with 10 bases between them. CDR3 nucleotide sequence: TGCGCCAGCAGCCAAGACCGACTCGAGTACAATGAGCAGTTCTTC. Translating gives CASSQDRLEYNEQFF.

The chain links TRBV27 to TRBJ2-7; 8 bases align to TRBD1. The germline gives CDR1 MNHEY, CDR2 SMNVEV (reference sequence). CDR3 length: 14 amino acids. Unmatched junction bases numbered 11, after V lost 6 bases and J lost 7 bases. CDR3 coding DNA: TGTGCCAGCAGCCACAGGGGGTCCCGGGGAGAGCAGTACTTC. Translated: CASSHRGSRGEQYF.

The chain carries TRBV15 and TRBJ1-2; 9 bases are a match to TRBD1. V lost 0 bases, J lost 2 bases, and 7 bases stayed unmatched. The germline CDR1 and CDR2 sequences are LNHNV and YYDKDF (reference sequence). CDR3 length equals 17 residues. CDR3 coding DNA: TGTGCCACCAGCAGAGATCTTGGGACAGGGACCAACTATGGCTACACCTTC. Amino acid sequence: CATSRDLGTGTNYGYTF.

The genes are TRBV6-1 and TRBJ2-5, with D possibly TRBD2 on 6 matching bases. This CDR3 has 14 residues. V was cut by 0 bases and J by 4 bases, with 9 bases left in between. Germline-derived CDR1 and CDR2 are MNHNS and SASEGT. CDR3: CASSEAGRGETQYF. CDR3 coding DNA: TGTGCCAGCAGTGAAGCAGGGCGGGGAGAGACCCAGTACTTC.

This clone was counted once. The chain recombines TRBV27 with TRBJ2-7, with 7 bases aligning to TRBD1. V lost 5 bases and J lost 6; bases outside the gene matches: 13. Germline loops: CDR1 MNHEY, CDR2 SMNVEV (reference sequence). This CDR3 spans 15 amino acids. The CDR3 reads CASSPSGTASLEQYF. The CDR3 DNA reads TGTGCCAGCAGTCCATCCGGGACAGCCTCACTCGAGCAGTACTTC.

J is TRBJ2-3 and V is TRBV7-9, with TRBD2 matching over 7 bases. V dropped 1 base and J dropped 3; count of bases not matched to a gene: 7. The CDR3 totals 16 residues. Germline CDR1 SEHNR, CDR2 FQNEAQ (reference sequence). The CDR3 region is CASSLGRGSGTDTQYF. In DNA, the CDR3 is TGTGCCAGCAGCTTAGGTCGCGGGAGTGGGACAGATACGCAGTATTTT.

The rearrangement uses TRBV4-2 and TRBJ2-1, with 13 positions matching TRBD2. CDR1 and CDR2 from the germline V gene are LGHNA and YNFKEQ. Trimming removed 4 bases from V and 5 bases from J; junction bases left unmatched: 5. There are 16 residues in the CDR3. CDR3 sequence: CASSPAGLAGDNEQFF. The CDR3 region has the DNA TGTGCCAGCAGCCCCGCCGGACTAGCGGGAGACAATGAGCAGTTCTTC.

The chain links TRBV5-1 to TRBJ2-5; 7 bases align to TRBD2. Matching the DNA end better, TRBJ2-7 makes the J call doubtful. The CDR3 is 14 amino acids. Looked up from germline, CDR1 is SGHRS and CDR2 is YFSETQ. The CDR3 region has the DNA TGCGCCAGCAGCTTGGGCGGGGGTACCTACGAGCAGTACTTC. The encoded protein is CASSLGGGTYEQYF.

The sample holds a few counts of this clone. This rearrangement joins TRBV7-9 to TRBJ2-5, with D perhaps TRBD2 (5 bases). Trimming took 2 bases from V and 2 from J, leaving 6 bases between them. Germline lookup yields CDR1 SEHNR and CDR2 FQNEAQ (reference sequence). The length of the CDR3 is 13 residues. CDR3 sequence: CASSLLAQETQYF. The CDR3 region has the DNA TGTGCCAGCAGCTTACTAGCTCAAGAGACCCAGTACTTC.

This clone came up a few times. The gene calls are TRBV5-1 and TRBJ1-1; possibly TRBD1 for D (6 bases). The CDR3 length is 11 residues. V lost 5 bases and J 7 bases, leaving 9 bases between the germline ends. The germline gives CDR1 SGHRS, CDR2 YFSETQ. The CDR3 reads CASRRDIEAFF. As DNA, the CDR3 is TGCGCCAGCAGACGGGACATTGAAGCTTTCTTT.

This clone has a single count. The chain uses TRBV6-1 and TRBJ2-2; TRBD2 agrees at 12 bases. From germline, CDR1 is MNHNS and CDR2 SASEGT. The CDR3 has 15 residues. The J segment lost 5 bases and the V segment lost 4 bases, leaving 2 bases of the junction unmatched. CDR3 in DNA: TGTGCCAGCAGTGGGCTAGCGGGGGGGACCGGGGAGCTGTTTTTT. It codes for CASSGLAGGTGELFF.